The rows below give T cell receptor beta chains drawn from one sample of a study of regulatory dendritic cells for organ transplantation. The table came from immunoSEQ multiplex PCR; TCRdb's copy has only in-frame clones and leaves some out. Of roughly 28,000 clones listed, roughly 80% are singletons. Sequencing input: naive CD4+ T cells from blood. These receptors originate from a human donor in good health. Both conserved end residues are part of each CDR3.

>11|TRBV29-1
CSVGGLYGYTF
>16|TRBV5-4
CASSLEVSRRSPEAFF
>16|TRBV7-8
CASSLQNRGHGTEAFF
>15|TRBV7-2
CASSPRQAPTGELFF
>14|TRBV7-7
CASSPGLAGETQYF
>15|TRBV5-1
CASSGGTGDREKLFF
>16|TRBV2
CASNRQGVSSTGELFF
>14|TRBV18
CASSPPSTGEKLFF
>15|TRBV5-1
CASSSQGLEAFGYTF
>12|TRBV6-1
CASSDTRLEQFF
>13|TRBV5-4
CASSLRGERTLHF
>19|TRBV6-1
CASSELGLAGALSYNEQFF
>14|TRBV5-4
CASSRNRVLYEQYF
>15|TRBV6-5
CASSYSGTGNSPLHF
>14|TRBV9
CASSERFSNSPLHF
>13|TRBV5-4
CASSRTTQETQYF
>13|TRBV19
CASSMAGGTGYTF
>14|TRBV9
CASSVGRSSYEQYF
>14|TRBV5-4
CASSRQTGSETQYF
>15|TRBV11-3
CASSPQRQSNSPLHF
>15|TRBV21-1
CASSNIGTTSYEQYF
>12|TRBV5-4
CASSYLNYGYTF
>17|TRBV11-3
CASSRRSGGHSYNEQFF
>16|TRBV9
CASSVGLAGGYNEQFF
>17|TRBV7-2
CASSLGGLAGVYNEQFF
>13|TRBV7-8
CASSETGGFRYTF
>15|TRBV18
CASSPERAVGNTIYF
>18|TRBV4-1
CASSQEEIRDFSTDTQYF
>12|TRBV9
CASSSPLSPLHF
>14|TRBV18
CASSPSTGGTEAFF
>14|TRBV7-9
CASSSYTGNTEAFF
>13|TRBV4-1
CASSPDRDYGYTF
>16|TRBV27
CASSPWGTGAIYGYTF
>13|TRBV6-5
CATTLSGGDTQYF
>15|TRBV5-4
CASSLNQGARNTIYF
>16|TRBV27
CASSPYLAGSTDTQYF
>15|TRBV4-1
CASSTIGGRTDTQYF
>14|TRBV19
CASSITKADYGYTF
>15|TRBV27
CASSLAGMGNQPQHF
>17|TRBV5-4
CASSLTGTGVITGELFF
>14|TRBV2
CASSQGTGSYEQYF
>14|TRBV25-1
CASSETSGGNTIYF
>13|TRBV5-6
CASSLGRVTEAFF